This entry lists 16 T cell receptor beta chains sequenced from one sample in a study of CD8 T cells in Susac syndrome. The RNA, roughly 0.5 to 1 ug, was put through reverse transcription using random hexamers. TCRdb called the immunoSEQ multiplex PCR reads again in MiXCR, with one record for every CDR3 protein. The data contain about 76,000 distinct CDR3 sequences, roughly 91% of them singletons. The sequencing input was CD8+ T cells from PBMCs. The receptors were sampled from a human donor with multiple sclerosis.

V and J are TRBV7-9 and TRBJ1-2, with TRBD1 as a possible D gene (6 bases). CDR3 length: 15 residues. V lost 3 bases and J lost 4, with 15 bases in between. Per germline, CDR1 SEHNR and CDR2 FQNEAQ (reference sequence). As DNA, the CDR3 is TGTGCCAGCAGCTTCCCCGGGGGGCACAGCTATGGCTACACCTTC. The encoded protein is CASSFPGGHSYGYTF.

V usage is TRBV6-5 and J usage is TRBJ1-1, with D perhaps TRBD1 (6 bases). Trimming removed 5 bases at V and 1 base at J, with 14 bases between. The CDR3 length is 15 residues. From germline, CDR1 is MNHEY and CDR2 SVGAGI. The DNA of the CDR3 is TGTGCCAGCAGTCCTTGGACAGATACGAACACTGAAGCTTTCTTT. It is translated as CASSPWTDTNTEAFF.

The chain links TRBV7-7 to TRBJ1-1, with D uncertain. The ends were cut back, 0 bases at V and 8 bases at J, with 10 bases in the middle. Germline-derived CDR1 and CDR2 are SSHAT and FNYEAQ (reference sequence). This CDR3 contains 13 residues. The CDR3 protein is CASSLALGSEAFF. The CDR3 nucleotides read TGTGCCAGCAGCTTAGCGCTAGGCTCCGAAGCTTTCTTT.

CDR3 sequence (DNA): TGTGCCAGCAGTTTAGCGCCACAGAGATTTAACTATGGCTACACCTTC. It yields the protein CASSLAPQRFNYGYTF. This chain joins TRBV27 and TRBJ1-2; no clear D. Germline CDR1 and CDR2: MNHEY and SMNVEV (reference sequence). V was shortened by 2 bases and J by 1 base, with 14 bases between the two germline ends. This CDR3 is built from 16 residues.

J is TRBJ1-2 and V is TRBV6-2 or TRBV6-3; 9 nucleotides match TRBD1. Germline values: CDR1 MNHEY, CDR2 SVGEGT. The CDR3 is 15 residues long. The J segment lost 7 bases and the V segment lost 1 base, leaving 7 bases of the junction unmatched. The chain's CDR3 is CASSYFPGQGSGYTF. CDR3 bases: TGTGCCAGCAGTTACTTCCCAGGACAGGGGAGTGGCTACACCTTC.

This chain joins TRBV25-1 and TRBJ2-7; D possibly corresponds to TRBD1 (5 bases). This CDR3 has 14 amino acids. V shed 5 bases and J shed 6 bases, with 17 bases lying between them. The germline CDR1 and CDR2 sequences are MGHDK and SYGVNS. CDR3 protein: CASSPQPGQLEQYF. DNA of the CDR3: TGTGCCAGCAGTCCGCAACCCGGACAACTCGAGCAGTACTTC.

The chain combines TRBV3-1 with TRBJ2-7; D is possibly TRBD1 (6 bases). The germline CDR1 and CDR2 sequences are LGHDT and YNNKEL (reference sequence). V was clipped by 5 bases and J by 7 bases, with 12 bases between them. This CDR3 comprises 12 residues. CDR3 residues: CASSSPQGEQYF. CDR3 in DNA: TGTGCCAGCAGCTCCCCACAGGGAGAGCAGTACTTC.

This chain uses TRBV19 with TRBJ2-7, with 9 bases that match TRBD1. In germline, CDR1 is LNHDA, CDR2 SQIVND (reference sequence). CDR3 length: 15 residues. V dropped 1 base and J dropped 4; count of bases not matched to a gene: 5. The CDR3 here is CASSIGQGVDYEQYF. The CDR3, as DNA: TGTGCCAGTAGTATAGGACAGGGGGTCGATTACGAGCAGTACTTC.

The chain joins TRBV5-4 to TRBJ2-1, with 9 bases identical to TRBD2. Germline lookup yields CDR1 SGHNT and CDR2 YYREEE (reference sequence). V shed 6 bases, J shed 7 bases, and the junction held 8 bases outside the gene matches. The CDR3 is 14 residues long. CDR3 nucleotides: TGTGCCAGCACCTGGGGGCGGGGGGGGAATGAGCAGTTCTTC. Translated, it gives CASTWGRGGNEQFF.

The chain joins TRBV19 to TRBJ2-1; 11 nucleotides agree with TRBD1. In germline, CDR1 is LNHDA, CDR2 SQIVND (reference sequence). The CDR3 has 15 residues. The V segment lost 6 bases and the J segment 9 bases; nucleotides outside the gene matches: 10. The CDR3 protein is CASSSFGQGAAEQFF. CDR3 in DNA: TGTGCCAGTAGCAGCTTCGGACAGGGGGCTGCTGAGCAGTTCTTC.

V usage is TRBV28 and J usage is TRBJ2-1; TRBD1 agrees at 9 bases. The V gene's germline CDR1 is MDHEN and CDR2 SYDVKM. This CDR3 comprises 16 residues. The V gene end was trimmed by 6 bases and the J gene end by 0 bases; junction bases not matched to a gene: 6. The CDR3 loop reads CASSLRTGASYNEQFF. As DNA, the CDR3 is TGTGCCAGCAGCCTCCGGACAGGGGCCTCCTACAATGAGCAGTTCTTC.

The rearrangement joins TRBV4-1 to TRBJ1-5; 7 bases match TRBD1. This CDR3 is 16 amino acids long. Germline CDR1 reads MGHRA; CDR2 reads YSYEKL. Trimming took 4 bases from V and 5 from J; bases not matched to a gene: 11. This chain's CDR3 is CASSRDDREGDQPQHF. In DNA form, the CDR3 reads TGCGCCAGCAGCCGAGACGACAGGGAAGGCGATCAGCCCCAGCATTTT.

The gene calls are TRBV20-1 and TRBJ2-7; TRBD2 is a possible D gene (6 bases). The CDR3 is 11 residues long. The V end lost 1 base, the J end lost 5 bases, and 6 bases lay between the germline ends. Germline values: CDR1 DFQATT, CDR2 SNEGSKA (reference sequence). CDR3 protein: CSARAGDEQYF. CDR3 nucleotide sequence: TGCAGTGCTAGAGCGGGAGACGAGCAGTACTTC.

The V gene is TRBV4-1, the J gene TRBJ1-2; no reliable D call. CDR3 length: 14 amino acids. Germline CDR1 MGHRA, CDR2 YSYEKL. The V end lost 0 bases, the J end lost 4 bases, and 9 bases lay between the germline ends. The chain's CDR3 is CASSQEANGYGYTF. Here the CDR3 DNA reads TGCGCCAGCAGCCAAGAAGCGAATGGCTATGGCTACACCTTC.

The chain employs TRBV11-2 and TRBJ2-5, with D perhaps matching TRBD2 (6 bases). Germline V lookup: CDR1 SGHAT, CDR2 FQNNGV. CDR3 length: 16 amino acids. Trimming shortened V by 0 bases and J by 1 base, and 12 bases separated the two germline ends. CDR3 DNA: TGTGCCAGCAGCTTAGAAGGCGGGGAGAGCCAAGAGACCCAGTACTTC. Protein: CASSLEGGESQETQYF. Drawing the rest from reference TRBV11-2 and TRBJ2-5, the complete variable domain is EAGVAQSPRYKIIEKRQSVAFWCNPISGHATLYWYQQILGQGPKLLIQFQNNGVVDDSQLPKDRFSAERLKGVDSTLKIQPAKLEDSAVYLCASSLEGGESQETQYFGPGTRLLVL.

J is TRBJ2-7 and V is TRBV5-1; D may be TRBD2 (5 bases). Per the germline V gene, CDR1 is SGHRS and CDR2 is YFSETQ. The length of the CDR3 is 14 residues. The V and J ends lost 1 base and 5 bases respectively, with 13 bases between them. The CDR3 here is CASSLWEEADEQYF. CDR3 in DNA: TGCGCCAGCAGCTTGTGGGAAGAAGCGGACGAGCAGTACTTC.